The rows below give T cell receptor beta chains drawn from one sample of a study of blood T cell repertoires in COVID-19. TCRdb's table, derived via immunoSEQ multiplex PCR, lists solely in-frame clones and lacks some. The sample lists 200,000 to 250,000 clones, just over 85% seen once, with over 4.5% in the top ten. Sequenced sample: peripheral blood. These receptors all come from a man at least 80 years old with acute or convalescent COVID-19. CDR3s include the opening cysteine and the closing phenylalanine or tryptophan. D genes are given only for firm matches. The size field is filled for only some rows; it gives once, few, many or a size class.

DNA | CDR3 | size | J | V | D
TGCGCCAGCAGCTTGGTCCCAGGGGCGAACTATGGCTACACCTTC | CASSLVPGANYGYTF | . | TRBJ1-2 | TRBV5-1 | .
TGTGCCAGCAGTGACGGGACTAGGACTAATGAGCAGTTCTTC | CASSDGTRTNEQFF | . | TRBJ2-1 | TRBV2 | TRBD2
TGTGCCAGTAGTACCGGGAGGGGGATGGCCCAGTACTTC | CASSTGRGMAQYF | . | TRBJ2-5 | TRBV19 | TRBD2
TGTGCCTGGAGTGTAATCGGAGCCAACTCTGGAAACACCATATATTTT | CAWSVIGANSGNTIYF | . | TRBJ1-3 | TRBV30 | .
TGTGCCAGCAGTTTAGGGACTAGCGGGAGTAGTTACTTC | CASSLGTSGSSYF | . | TRBJ2-5 | TRBV12-3/TRBV12-4 | TRBD2
TGTGCCATCAGTGTTCTGGGGGGGAATTCACCCCTCCACTTT | CAISVLGGNSPLHF | . | TRBJ1-6 | TRBV10-3 | .
TGTGCCAGCTCAACCACTAGCGTCACAGATACGCAGTATTTT | CASSTTSVTDTQYF | . | TRBJ2-3 | TRBV18 | TRBD2
TGTGCCAGTAGGGGGGGAGAGGCTGGGGCCAACGTCCTGACTTTC | CASRGGEAGANVLTF | once | TRBJ2-6 | TRBV19 | .
TGTGCCAGCAGCATGGACAGTAATGAGCAGTTCTTC | CASSMDSNEQFF | . | TRBJ2-1 | TRBV7-6 | .
TGTGCCAGCAGACTACTGGGGACTCTTAATGAAAAACTGTTTTTT | CASRLLGTLNEKLFF | . | TRBJ1-4 | TRBV27 | .
TGTGCCAGCAGTTACGGGGGACTAGCGGCGGATACGCAGTATTTT | CASSYGGLAADTQYF | few | TRBJ2-3 | TRBV6-2/TRBV6-3 | TRBD2
TGTGCCAGCTCACCACCTTGGAGGGAGGGCCATGATGAGCAGTTCTTC | CASSPPWREGHDEQFF | . | TRBJ2-1 | TRBV18 | TRBD2
TGTGCCAGCGCCTTCGGGGGGCATGAGCAGTTCTTC | CASAFGGHEQFF | . | TRBJ2-1 | TRBV27 | .
TGTGCCAGCAAACGGAGCTCTGGAAACACCATATATTTT | CASKRSSGNTIYF | . | TRBJ1-3 | TRBV5-4 | .
TGCGCCAGCAGCTTGGAAGGGAGCTCCTATAATTCACCCCTCCACTTT | CASSLEGSSYNSPLHF | . | TRBJ1-6 | TRBV5-1 | .
TGCGCCAGCAGCCAAGAGCCAGGGAGGGCTGGGGCCAACGTCCTGACTTTC | CASSQEPGRAGANVLTF | . | TRBJ2-6 | TRBV4-3 | TRBD2